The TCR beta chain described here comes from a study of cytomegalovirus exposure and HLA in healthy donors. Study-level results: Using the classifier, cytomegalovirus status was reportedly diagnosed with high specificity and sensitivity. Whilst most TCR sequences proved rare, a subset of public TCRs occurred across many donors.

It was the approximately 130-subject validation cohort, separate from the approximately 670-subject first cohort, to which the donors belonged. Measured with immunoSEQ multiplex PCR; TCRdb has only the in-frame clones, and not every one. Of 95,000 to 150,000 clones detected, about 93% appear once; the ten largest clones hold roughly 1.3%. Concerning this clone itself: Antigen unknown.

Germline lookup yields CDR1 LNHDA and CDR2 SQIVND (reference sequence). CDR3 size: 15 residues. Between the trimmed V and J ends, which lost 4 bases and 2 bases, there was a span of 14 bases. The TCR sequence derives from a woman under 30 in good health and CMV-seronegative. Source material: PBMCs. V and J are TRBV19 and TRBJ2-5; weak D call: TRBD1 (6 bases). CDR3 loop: CASSTIGTSQETQYF. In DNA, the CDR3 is TGTGCCAGTAGTACTATAGGGACATCTCAAGAGACCCAGTACTTC.